This is a list of T cell receptor beta chains from one sample in a study of blood T cells in healthy people across ages. TCRdb re-analysed the 5' RACE reads in MiXCR, keeping a single row per CDR3 protein. Seen here are 850,000 to 1,000,000 distinct CDR3 sequences, 45% to 60% observed once, and the top ten hold 20% to 25%. The sequencing input was blood. The origin of the receptors is an older woman in good health. Each CDR3 is given with its conserved first and last residue. The D gene is left open where the match is weak. Not every row has a clone size; where given, it reads once, few, many or a size class.

TRBV6-2/TRBV6-3	-	-	TRBJ2-7	TGTGCCAGCTCCGGTGGGACAAAATATTACGAGCAGTACTTC	CASSGGTKYYEQYF
TRBV4-1	-	TRBD2	TRBJ2-7	TGCGCCAGCAGCCACCCTACGGGACTAGCGGGAGGTTCAGGCGAGCAGTACTTC	CASSHPTGLAGGSGEQYF
TRBV27	-	-	TRBJ1-5	TGTGCCAGCACCCTGGGCAGGACTCAGCATTTT	CASTLGRTQHF
TRBV28	-	-	TRBJ1-4	TGTGCCAGCAGGTCACAGGGATGGGATGAAAAACTGTTTTTT	CASRSQGWDEKLFF
TRBV27	-	-	TRBJ2-6	TGTGCCAGCAGTTTCCTGTTCTCTGGGGCCAACGTCCTGACTTTC	CASSFLFSGANVLTF
TRBV18	-	-	TRBJ1-6	TGTGCCAGCGCACCAGGAGATTCACCCCTCCACTTT	CASAPGDSPLHF
TRBV25-1	few	-	TRBJ2-2	TGTGCCAGCAGTGACTTTCGAGGAGGGAATTCCGGGGAGCTGTTTTTT	CASSDFRGGNSGELFF
TRBV27	-	-	TRBJ1-6	TGTGCCAGCAGTTTGAGGCCACTCTCCTATAATTCACCCCTCCACTTT	CASSLRPLSYNSPLHF
TRBV7-3	-	TRBD2	TRBJ2-5	TGTGCCAGCAGGTTAGCGGGAGCCTCCAATGAGCAGTACTTC	CASRLAGASNEQYF
TRBV4-2	-	-	TRBJ2-7	TGTGCCAGCAGCCAAGATCGATCCCTCTACGAGCAGTACTTC	CASSQDRSLYEQYF
TRBV5-6	few	-	TRBJ2-5	TGTGCCAGCAGCTCCCCGAGGGTCCAAGAGACCCAGTACTTC	CASSSPRVQETQYF
TRBV9	-	-	TRBJ2-1	TGTTCCAGGCAAACTGGCTCCTACAATGAGCAGTTCTTC	CSRQTGSYNEQFF
TRBV7-9	-	-	TRBJ2-3	TGTGCCAGCAGCCCACCCGGGGTGGGTAGACGAGATACGCAGTATTTT	CASSPPGVGRRDTQYF
TRBV4-3	-	-	TRBJ1-2	TGCGCCAGCAGTCCGTCTCCGACAGAAGCTTATGGCTACACCTTC	CASSPSPTEAYGYTF
TRBV5-4	once	-	TRBJ2-5	TGTGCCAGCAGCCTCCCTCAGGCTCAAGAGACCCAGTACTTC	CASSLPQAQETQYF
TRBV4-1	-	-	TRBJ2-2	TGCGCCAGCAGCCAAGAAGGGTTTGCCACCGGGGAGCTGTTTTTT	CASSQEGFATGELFF
TRBV15	-	-	TRBJ1-4	TGTGCCACCAGCAGAGATTCGAGGGCTCGGAATGAAAAACTGTTTTTT	CATSRDSRARNEKLFF
TRBV5-1	few	TRBD1	TRBJ2-7	TGCGCCAGCAGCTTGGATGGACAGGGTGCCTACGAGCAGTACTTC	CASSLDGQGAYEQYF
TRBV29-1	-	-	TRBJ2-5	TGCAGCGTCTCAGACTTCAGGGAGACCCAGTACTTC	CSVSDFRETQYF
TRBV6-2/TRBV6-3	-	TRBD1	TRBJ2-7	TGTGCCAGCAGCTTCGGACAGGGTTTTGGCGAGCAGTACTTC	CASSFGQGFGEQYF
TRBV29-1	few	TRBD2	TRBJ2-1	TGCAGCGTTGCAGTGGGCGGGAGGGATGGTAATGAGCAGTTCTTC	CSVAVGGRDGNEQFF
TRBV14	-	TRBD1	TRBJ2-7	TGTGCCAGCAGCCAAGGGCTTCGATGGGACAGGGACTACGAGCAGTACTTC	CASSQGLRWDRDYEQYF
TRBV13	few	TRBD2	TRBJ2-7	TGTGCCAGCAGCCCGCCAGCGGGGTACAATGAGCAGTACTTC	CASSPPAGYNEQYF
TRBV29-1	-	TRBD2	TRBJ2-2	TGCAGCGTCGAAAAGACTAGCACGGGTACCGGGGAGCTGTTTTTT	CSVEKTSTGTGELFF
TRBV11-2	few	-	TRBJ1-5	TGTGCCAGCAGCTTAAGTCCCGGGGGCTGGAGCAATCAGCCCCAGCATTTT	CASSLSPGGWSNQPQHF
TRBV6-2/TRBV6-3	-	TRBD1	TRBJ2-7	TGTGCCAGCAGTTACCCCGGACAGGGTAGGTCCTACGAGCAGTACTTC	CASSYPGQGRSYEQYF
TRBV5-6	-	-	TRBJ2-3	TGTGCCAGCAGCCCACTGGAGGGAACAGATACGCAGTATTTT	CASSPLEGTDTQYF
TRBV7-2	-	-	TRBJ2-3	TGTGCCAGCAGCTCTTACAGAACAGATACGCAGTATTTT	CASSSYRTDTQYF
TRBV27	once	-	TRBJ1-5	TGTGCCAGCAGTTTACCGGGAATTACCCATTATCAGCCCCAGCATTTT	CASSLPGITHYQPQHF
TRBV9	-	TRBD1	TRBJ1-6	TGTGCCAGCAGCGCGACAGGGGGATCGAATTCACCCCTCCACTTT	CASSATGGSNSPLHF
TRBV3-1	-	-	TRBJ1-5	TGTGCCAGCAGCCAAGGGGTGGAGTCGGGCAATCAGCCCCAGCATTTT	CASSQGVESGNQPQHF
TRBV11-1	-	-	TRBJ1-1	TGTGCCAGCAGCCTCGGGGCGGCGGCACGGGAAGCTTTCTTT	CASSLGAAAREAFF
TRBV29-1	-	-	TRBJ2-1	TGCAGCGTTGAATTTAGGAACAATGAGCAGTTCTTC	CSVEFRNNEQFF
TRBV27	-	-	TRBJ1-5	TGTGCCAGCAGTTTCCAGGTACTTCAGCCCCAGCATTTT	CASSFQVLQPQHF
TRBV3-1	-	-	TRBJ2-7	TGTGCCAGCAGCCCCCCGTCCGGACAGGGAGGGACCTACGAGCAGTACTTC	CASSPPSGQGGTYEQYF
TRBV25-1	-	TRBD2	TRBJ2-1	TGTGCCAGCATGGGTCAAACTAGCGGGACCCCCTGGAATGAGCAGTTCTTC	CASMGQTSGTPWNEQFF
TRBV11-2	-	-	TRBJ2-2	TGTGCCAGCAGCGGAGCGGTTAACGCCGGGGAGCTGTTTTTT	CASSGAVNAGELFF
TRBV2	-	-	TRBJ1-5	TGTGCCAGCAGTGAGGGGGCGTGGGGAGCGAGGAACAATCAGCCCCAGCATTTT	CASSEGAWGARNNQPQHF
TRBV24-1	once	TRBD2	TRBJ2-3	TGTGCCTCCAGTGATTCGGGACTAGCGACAGATACGCAGTATTTT	CASSDSGLATDTQYF
TRBV2	-	-	TRBJ2-3	TGTGCCGGCAAGACAGGGACTGGGGATGGAGATACGCAGTATTTT	CAGKTGTGDGDTQYF
TRBV7-9	-	TRBD2	TRBJ2-7	TGTGCCAGCAGCTTAGCGATTAGCGGGAGGCGTTCTTTGTACTTC	CASSLAISGRRSLYF
TRBV20-1	-	TRBD2	TRBJ2-6	TGCAGTGCTAGAGGTTTGGGACTAGCTGGGGCCAACGTCCTGACTTTC	CSARGLGLAGANVLTF
TRBV20-1	few	TRBD1	TRBJ2-1	TGCAGCGCCGACAGGGCAAATGAGCAGTTCTTC	CSADRANEQFF
TRBV11-2	-	-	TRBJ1-4	TGTGCCAGCAGCTCAAGAGGGATCACTAATGAAAAACTGTTTTTT	CASSSRGITNEKLFF
TRBV4-2	-	-	TRBJ2-3	TGTGCCAGCAGCCAAGATCAGGGATACACAGATACGCAGTATTTT	CASSQDQGYTDTQYF
TRBV27	few	-	TRBJ2-5	TGTGCCAGCGGACGACGCTCAGAGACCCAGTACTTC	CASGRRSETQYF